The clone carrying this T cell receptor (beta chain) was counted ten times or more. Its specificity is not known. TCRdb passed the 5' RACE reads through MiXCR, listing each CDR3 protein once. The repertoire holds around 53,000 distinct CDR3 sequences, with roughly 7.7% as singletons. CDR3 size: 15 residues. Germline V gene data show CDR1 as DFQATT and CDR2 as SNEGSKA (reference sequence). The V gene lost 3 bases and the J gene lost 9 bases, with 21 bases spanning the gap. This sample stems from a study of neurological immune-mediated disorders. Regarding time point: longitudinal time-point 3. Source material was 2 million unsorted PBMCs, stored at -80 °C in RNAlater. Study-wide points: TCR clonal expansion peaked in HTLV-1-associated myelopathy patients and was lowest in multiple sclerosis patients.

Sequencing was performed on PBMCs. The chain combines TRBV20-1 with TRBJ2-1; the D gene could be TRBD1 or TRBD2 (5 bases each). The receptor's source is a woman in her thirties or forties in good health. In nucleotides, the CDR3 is TGCAGTGCTAGTGACAACCGGGACGCCGGCCGTGAGCAGTTCTTC. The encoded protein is CSASDNRDAGREQFF.